The 5 T cell receptor beta chains reported below all come from one sample, sequenced in a study of blood T cell repertoires in COVID-19 (dated by TCRdb to the early 2020s). The library was generated by the immunoSEQ multiplex PCR assay. This immuneACCESS table, as held by TCRdb, lists in-frame sequences with V and J called but not all clones. Of the missing ones, under half trace to an unresolved V gene in checked studies; the others have no known cause. For this sample there are 230,000 or so clones; approximately 84% appear just once. About 7% of the sample rests with the top ten. The source material was PBMCs or T cells enriched from blood (not recorded which). The source of these receptors is a woman aged 45 to 65 who had been exposed to COVID-19.

The chain joins TRBV6-5 to TRBJ1-4; TRBD1 agrees at 10 bases. The CDR3 totals 14 residues. Germline trimming cut 5 bases from V and 8 bases from J; bases unmatched to any gene: 5. The germline V gene encodes CDR1 MNHEY and CDR2 SVGAGI. The CDR3 protein is CASSRQGAKEKLFF. Here the CDR3 DNA reads TGTGCCAGCAGTCGACAGGGGGCAAAGGAAAAACTGTTTTTT.

Points on this clone: Other DNA sequences from this sample encode an identical CDR3 as well. This chain uses TRBV9 with TRBJ1-3, with 7 bases matching TRBD1. From germline, CDR1 is SGDLS and CDR2 YYNGEE. The CDR3 runs 14 residues. The J segment lost 2 bases and the V segment lost 2 bases, leaving 1 base of the junction unmatched. CDR3 amino acids: CASSVGTAGNTIYF. CDR3 sequence (DNA): TGTGCCAGCAGCGTCGGGACAGCTGGAAACACCATATATTTT.

The chain is built from TRBV9 and TRBJ1-2, with 9 bases fitting TRBD1. The CDR3 extends over 18 amino acids. CDR1 and CDR2 from the germline V gene are SGDLS and YYNGEE. V lost 0 bases, J lost 2 bases, and 11 bases stayed unmatched. The CDR3: CASSVGPGQGGINYGYTF. CDR3 nucleotide sequence: TGTGCCAGCAGCGTAGGTCCGGGACAGGGAGGGATAAACTATGGCTACACCTTC.

This clone was detected only once. The chain is built from TRBV20-1 and TRBJ1-2; D is ambiguous. This CDR3 contains 13 residues. V was pared by 3 bases and J by 5 bases, with 13 bases between. CDR1 and CDR2 (germline): DFQATT, SNEGSKA (reference sequence). This CDR3 reads CSASEAGSYGYTF. Here the CDR3 DNA reads TGCAGTGCTAGTGAGGCAGGATCATATGGCTACACCTTC.

The chain links TRBV6-4 to TRBJ2-3; 8 nucleotides line up with TRBD1. The ends lost 0 bases at V and 11 bases at J; junction bases unmatched: 4. Germline values: CDR1 MRHNA, CDR2 SNTAGT. The CDR3 length is 13 residues. CDR3 in DNA: TGTGCCAGCAGTGACTCGACAGGGGAGGAGCAGTATTTT. It translates to CASSDSTGEEQYF.